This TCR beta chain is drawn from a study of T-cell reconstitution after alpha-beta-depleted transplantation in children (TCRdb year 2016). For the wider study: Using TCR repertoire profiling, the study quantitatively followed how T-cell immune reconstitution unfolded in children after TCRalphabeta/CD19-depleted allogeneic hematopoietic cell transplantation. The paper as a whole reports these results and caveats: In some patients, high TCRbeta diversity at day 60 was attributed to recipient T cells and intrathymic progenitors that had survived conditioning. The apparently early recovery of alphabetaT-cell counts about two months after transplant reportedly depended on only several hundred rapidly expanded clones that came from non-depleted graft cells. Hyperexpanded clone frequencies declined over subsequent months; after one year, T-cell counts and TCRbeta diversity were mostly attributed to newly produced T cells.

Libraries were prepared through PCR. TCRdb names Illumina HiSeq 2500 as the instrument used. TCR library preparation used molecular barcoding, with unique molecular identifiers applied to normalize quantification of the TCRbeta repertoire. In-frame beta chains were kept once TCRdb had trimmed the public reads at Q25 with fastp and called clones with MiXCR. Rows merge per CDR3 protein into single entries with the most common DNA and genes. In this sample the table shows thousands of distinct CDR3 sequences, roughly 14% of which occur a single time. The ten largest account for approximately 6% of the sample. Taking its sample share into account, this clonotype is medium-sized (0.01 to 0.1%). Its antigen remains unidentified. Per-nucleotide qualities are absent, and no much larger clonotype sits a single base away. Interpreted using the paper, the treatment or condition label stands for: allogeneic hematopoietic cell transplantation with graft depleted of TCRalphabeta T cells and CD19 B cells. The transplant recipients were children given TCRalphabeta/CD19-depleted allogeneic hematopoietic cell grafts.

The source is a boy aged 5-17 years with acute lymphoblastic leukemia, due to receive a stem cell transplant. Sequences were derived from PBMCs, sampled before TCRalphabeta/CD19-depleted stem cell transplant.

Read as DNA, the sequence is TGTGCCAGCAGCTTCCCCAGCGGGAGGGCCTTAGATACGCAGTATTTT. The translation is CASSFPSGRALDTQYF. The chain employs TRBV7-3 and TRBJ2-3; 10 bases in between match TRBD2. Trimmed from V: 3 bases; trimmed from J: 5 bases; junction bases lacking a gene match: 8. The CDR3, from cysteine to phenylalanine, totals 16 residues. Kept here is only the CDR3 DNA, which spans 48 bases and is read in frame from base 1. The germline V gene specifies SGHTA as CDR1 and FQGTGA as CDR2. Outside the CDR3, residues come from the reference TRBV7-3 and TRBJ2-3 proteins, so the full variable domain is: GAGVSQTPSNKVTEKGKYVELRCDPISGHTALYWYRQSLGQGPEFLIYFQGTGAADDSGLPNDRFFAVRPEGSVSTLKIQRTERGDSAVYLCASSFPSGRALDTQYFGPGTRLTVL.